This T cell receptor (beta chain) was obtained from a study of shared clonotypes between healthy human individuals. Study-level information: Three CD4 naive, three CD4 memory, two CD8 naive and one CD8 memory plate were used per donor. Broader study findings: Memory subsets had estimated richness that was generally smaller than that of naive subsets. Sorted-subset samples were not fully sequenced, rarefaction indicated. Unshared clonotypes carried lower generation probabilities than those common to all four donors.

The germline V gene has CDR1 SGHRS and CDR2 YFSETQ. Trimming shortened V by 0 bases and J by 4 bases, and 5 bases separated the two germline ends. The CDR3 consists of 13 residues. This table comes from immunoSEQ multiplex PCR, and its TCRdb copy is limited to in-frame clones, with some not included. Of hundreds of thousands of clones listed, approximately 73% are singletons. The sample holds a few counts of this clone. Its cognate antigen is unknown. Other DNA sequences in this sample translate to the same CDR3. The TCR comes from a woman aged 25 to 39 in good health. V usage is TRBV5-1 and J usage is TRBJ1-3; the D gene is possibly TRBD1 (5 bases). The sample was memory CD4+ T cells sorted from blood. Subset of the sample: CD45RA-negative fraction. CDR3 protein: CASSLGTGNTIYF. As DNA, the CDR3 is TGCGCCAGCAGCTTGGGGACAGGAAACACCATATATTTT.